One and the same sample provided the 6 T cell receptor beta chains below, sequenced in a study of chemoradiotherapy in HPV16-positive cancers. Sequencing used immunoSEQ multiplex PCR; TCRdb keeps in-frame clones, though not all of them. The table has about 1,600 clones, 80% seen once; the top ten hold 6.5% to 8.5%. The sequencing used tumor tissue, collected from a patient who underwent chemoradiotherapy. These receptors were obtained from a human donor with HPV-associated anogenital cancer.

CDR3 in DNA: TGTGCCTGGAGTGTCGGGCTCGATAATTCACCCCTCCACTTT. As protein: CAWSVGLDNSPLHF. The chain uses TRBV30 and TRBJ1-6; D call uncertain. This CDR3 contains 14 residues. Trimming removed 0 bases from V and 5 bases from J, with 8 bases in between. Germline values: CDR1 GTSNPN, CDR2 SVGIG (reference sequence).

The J gene is TRBJ1-1, the V gene TRBV6-6; maybe TRBD1 (5 bases). This CDR3 region has 13 residues. Trimming took off 6 bases at V and 3 bases at J, with 11 bases between the two ends. Germline-derived CDR1 and CDR2 are MNHNY and SVGAGI (reference sequence). The CDR3 DNA sequence: TGTGCCAGCAGCAGGGTAGGGGACACTGAAGCTTTCTTT. Its translation: CASSRVGDTEAFF.

The gene calls are TRBV11-3 and TRBJ2-1; 8 bases agree with TRBD2. Trimming cost V 5 bases and J 4 bases; bases outside gene matches: 10. From germline, CDR1 is SGHNT and CDR2 YENEEA. The CDR3 is 16 residues long. The CDR3 loop reads CASSPAGPSGYNEQFF. The CDR3 nucleotides read TGTGCCAGCAGCCCAGCCGGGCCTAGCGGGTACAATGAGCAGTTCTTC.

J is TRBJ1-1 and V is TRBV5-4, with D unresolved. Germline V gene lookup returns CDR1 SGHNT and CDR2 YYREEE (reference sequence). CDR3 length equals 13 residues. V was pared by 0 bases and J by 4 bases, with 7 bases between. The CDR3 is CASSLGGPTEAFF. Written as DNA, the CDR3 is TGTGCCAGCAGCTTGGGGGGTCCCACTGAAGCTTTCTTT.

This rearrangement joins TRBV6-4 to TRBJ2-2, with 9 bases fitting TRBD1. CDR1 is MRHNA, CDR2 SNTAGT, per germline. The CDR3 runs 18 residues. The junction had 14 bases not matched to a gene; V was cut back by 4 bases and J by 5 bases. The CDR3 coding sequence is TGTGCCAGCAGTGCTCAACCTGGACAGGGGAGTAGAACCGGGGAGCTGTTTTTT. Residues: CASSAQPGQGSRTGELFF.

The rearrangement joins TRBV5-6 to TRBJ1-6; TRBD1 is a possible D gene (5 bases). The CDR3 is 14 residues long. V was cut by 0 bases and J by 9 bases, with 10 bases left in between. Per germline, CDR1 SGHDT and CDR2 YYEEEE. The CDR3 sequence is CASSLALRGSPLHF. The CDR3 region has the DNA TGTGCCAGCAGCTTGGCCCTAAGGGGTTCACCCCTCCACTTT.